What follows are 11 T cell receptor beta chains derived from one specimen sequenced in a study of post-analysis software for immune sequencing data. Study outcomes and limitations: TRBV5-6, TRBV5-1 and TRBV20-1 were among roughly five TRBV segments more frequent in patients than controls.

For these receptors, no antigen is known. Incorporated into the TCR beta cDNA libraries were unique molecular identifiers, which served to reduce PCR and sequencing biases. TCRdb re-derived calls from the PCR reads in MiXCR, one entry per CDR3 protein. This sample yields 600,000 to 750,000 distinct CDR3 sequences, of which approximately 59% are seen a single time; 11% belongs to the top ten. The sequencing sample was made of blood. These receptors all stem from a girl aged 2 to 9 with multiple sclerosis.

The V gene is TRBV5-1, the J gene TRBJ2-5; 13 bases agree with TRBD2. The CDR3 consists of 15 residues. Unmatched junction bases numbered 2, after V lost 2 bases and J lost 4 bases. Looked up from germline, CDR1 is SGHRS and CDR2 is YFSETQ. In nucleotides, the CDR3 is TGCGCCAGCAGCTTATGGACTAGCGGGGGAGAGACCCAGTACTTC. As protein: CASSLWTSGGETQYF.

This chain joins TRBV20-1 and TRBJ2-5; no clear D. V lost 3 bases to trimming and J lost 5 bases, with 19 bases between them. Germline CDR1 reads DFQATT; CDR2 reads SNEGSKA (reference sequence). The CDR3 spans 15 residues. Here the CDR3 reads CSASARPVTGETQYF. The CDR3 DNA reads TGCAGTGCTAGCGCCCGGCCGGTGACCGGGGAGACCCAGTACTTC.

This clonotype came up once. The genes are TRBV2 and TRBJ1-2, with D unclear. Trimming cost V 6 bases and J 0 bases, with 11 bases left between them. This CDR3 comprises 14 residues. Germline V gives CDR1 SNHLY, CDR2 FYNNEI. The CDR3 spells CASREGFANYGYTF. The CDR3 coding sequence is TGTGCCAGCAGGGAGGGATTCGCTAACTATGGCTACACCTTC.

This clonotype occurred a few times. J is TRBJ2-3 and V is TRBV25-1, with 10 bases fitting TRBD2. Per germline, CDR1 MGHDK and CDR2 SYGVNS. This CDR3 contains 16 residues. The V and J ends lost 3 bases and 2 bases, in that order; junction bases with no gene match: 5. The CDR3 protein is CASSEELAGITDTQYF. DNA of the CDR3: TGTGCCAGCAGTGAGGAACTAGCGGGGATCACAGATACGCAGTATTTT.

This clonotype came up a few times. The CDR3 DNA is TGCAGCGTTGAAGAGACACTTGGGTACGAGCAGTACTTC. This sequence encodes CSVEETLGYEQYF. This sequence joins TRBV29-1 and TRBJ2-7, with D uncertain. The CDR3 totals 13 residues. CDR1 is SQVTM and CDR2 is ANQGSEA in the germline V gene. V lost 0 bases, J lost 4 bases, and 10 bases lay in between.

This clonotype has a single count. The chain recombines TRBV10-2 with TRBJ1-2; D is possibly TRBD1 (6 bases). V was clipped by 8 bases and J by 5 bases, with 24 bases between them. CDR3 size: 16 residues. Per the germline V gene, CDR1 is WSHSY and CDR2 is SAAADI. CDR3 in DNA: TGCGCCAGCGTGGGACGGAGGGACATGGATACGTATGGCTACACCTTC. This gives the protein CASVGRRDMDTYGYTF.

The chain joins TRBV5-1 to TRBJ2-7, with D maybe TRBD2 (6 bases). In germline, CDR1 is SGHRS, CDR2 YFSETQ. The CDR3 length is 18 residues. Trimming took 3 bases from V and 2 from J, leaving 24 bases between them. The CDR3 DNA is TGCGCCAGCAGCTCGACCGGGACCGTCGGACTAATACCCTACGAGCAGTACTTC. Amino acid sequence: CASSSTGTVGLIPYEQYF. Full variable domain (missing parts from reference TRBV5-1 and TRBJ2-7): KAGVTQTPRYLIKTRGQQVTLSCSPISGHRSVSWYQQTPGQGLQFLFEYFSETQRNKGNFPGRFSGRQFSNSRSEMNVSTLELGDSALYLCASSSTGTVGLIPYEQYFGPGTRLTVT.

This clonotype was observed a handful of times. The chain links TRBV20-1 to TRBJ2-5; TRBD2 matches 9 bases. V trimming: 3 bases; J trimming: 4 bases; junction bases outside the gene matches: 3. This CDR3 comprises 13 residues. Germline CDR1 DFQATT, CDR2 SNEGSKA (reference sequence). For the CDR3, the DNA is TGCAGTGCTAGGACTAGCGGAAGAGAGACCCAGTACTTC. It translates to CSARTSGRETQYF.

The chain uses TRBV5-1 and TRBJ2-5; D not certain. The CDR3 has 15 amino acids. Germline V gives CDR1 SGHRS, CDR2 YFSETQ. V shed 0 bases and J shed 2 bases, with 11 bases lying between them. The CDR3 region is CASSLVSQEQETQYF. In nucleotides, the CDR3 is TGCGCCAGCAGCTTGGTCTCCCAGGAGCAAGAGACCCAGTACTTC.

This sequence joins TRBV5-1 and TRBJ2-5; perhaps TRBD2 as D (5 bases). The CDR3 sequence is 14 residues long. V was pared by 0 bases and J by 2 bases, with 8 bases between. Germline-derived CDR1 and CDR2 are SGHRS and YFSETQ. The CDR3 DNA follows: TGCGCCAGCAGCTTGGTTGGGGAGCAAGAGACCCAGTACTTC. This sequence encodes CASSLVGEQETQYF.

CDR3 sequence reads: CASSPRPQGARADTQYF. The DNA of the CDR3 is TGTGCCAGCAGCCCTCGCCCGCAGGGGGCCAGAGCAGATACGCAGTATTTT. The rearrangement links TRBV7-2 to TRBJ2-3, with 8 bases matching TRBD1. Trimming removed 5 bases from V and 4 bases from J; junction bases left unmatched: 14. CDR1 and CDR2 from the germline V gene are SGHTA and FQGNSA. The length of the CDR3 is 17 residues. Together with reference TRBV7-2 and TRBJ2-3, the CDR3 gives the full variable domain: GAGVSQSPSNKVTEKGKDVELRCDPISGHTALYWYRQSLGQGLEFLIYFQGNSAPDKSGLPSDRFSAERTGGSVSTLTIQRTQQEDSAVYLCASSPRPQGARADTQYFGPGTRLTVL.